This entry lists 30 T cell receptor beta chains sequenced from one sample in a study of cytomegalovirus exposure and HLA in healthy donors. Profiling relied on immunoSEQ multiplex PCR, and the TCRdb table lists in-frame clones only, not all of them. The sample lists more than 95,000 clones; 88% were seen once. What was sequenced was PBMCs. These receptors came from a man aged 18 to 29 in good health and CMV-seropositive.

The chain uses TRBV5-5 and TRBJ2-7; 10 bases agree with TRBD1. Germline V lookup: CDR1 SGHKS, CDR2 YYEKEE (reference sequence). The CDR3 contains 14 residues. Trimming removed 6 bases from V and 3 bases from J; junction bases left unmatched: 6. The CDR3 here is CASNRDRGVYEQYF. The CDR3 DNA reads TGTGCCAGCAACCGGGACAGGGGAGTCTACGAGCAGTACTTC. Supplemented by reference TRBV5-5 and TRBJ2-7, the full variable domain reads DAGVTQSPTHLIKTRGQQVTLRCSPISGHKSVSWYQQVLGQGPQFIFQYYEKEERGRGNFPDRFSARQFPNYSSELNVNALLLGDSALYLCASNRDRGVYEQYFGPGTRLTVT.

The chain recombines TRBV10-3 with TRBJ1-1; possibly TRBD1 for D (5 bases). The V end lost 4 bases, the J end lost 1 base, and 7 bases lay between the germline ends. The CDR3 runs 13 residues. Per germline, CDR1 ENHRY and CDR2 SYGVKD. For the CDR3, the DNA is TGTGCCATCAGTGTACAGGCGAACACTGAAGCTTTCTTT. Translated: CAISVQANTEAFF.

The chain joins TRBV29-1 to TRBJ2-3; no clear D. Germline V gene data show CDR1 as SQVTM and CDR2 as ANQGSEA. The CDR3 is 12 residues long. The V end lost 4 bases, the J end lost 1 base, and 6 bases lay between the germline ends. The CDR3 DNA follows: TGCAGCGTTGCTCTTCGCACAGATACGCAGTATTTT. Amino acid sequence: CSVALRTDTQYF.

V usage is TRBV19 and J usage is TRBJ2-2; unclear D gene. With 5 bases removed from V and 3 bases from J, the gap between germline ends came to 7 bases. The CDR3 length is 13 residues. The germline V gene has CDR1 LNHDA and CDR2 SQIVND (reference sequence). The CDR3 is CASSPSYTGELFF. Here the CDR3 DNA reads TGTGCCAGTAGTCCCAGTTACACCGGGGAGCTGTTTTTT.

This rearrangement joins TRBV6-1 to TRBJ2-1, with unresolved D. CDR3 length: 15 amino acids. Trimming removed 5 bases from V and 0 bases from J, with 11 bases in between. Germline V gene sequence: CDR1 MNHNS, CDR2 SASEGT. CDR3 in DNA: TGTGCCAGCAGTCACGACCGGAGCTCCTACAATGAGCAGTTCTTC. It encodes CASSHDRSSYNEQFF.

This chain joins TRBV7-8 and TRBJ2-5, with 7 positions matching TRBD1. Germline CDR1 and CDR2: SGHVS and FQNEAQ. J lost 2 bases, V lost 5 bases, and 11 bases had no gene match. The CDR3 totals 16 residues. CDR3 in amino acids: CASSLTTGQPQETQYF. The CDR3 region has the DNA TGTGCCAGCAGCCTCACCACGGGACAGCCACAAGAGACCCAGTACTTC.

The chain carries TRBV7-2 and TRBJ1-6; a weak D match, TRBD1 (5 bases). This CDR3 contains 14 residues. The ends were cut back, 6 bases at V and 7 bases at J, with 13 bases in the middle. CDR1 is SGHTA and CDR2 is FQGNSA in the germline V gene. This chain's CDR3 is CASSFPGDNSPLHF. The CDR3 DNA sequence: TGTGCCAGCAGTTTCCCGGGGGACAATTCACCCCTCCACTTT.

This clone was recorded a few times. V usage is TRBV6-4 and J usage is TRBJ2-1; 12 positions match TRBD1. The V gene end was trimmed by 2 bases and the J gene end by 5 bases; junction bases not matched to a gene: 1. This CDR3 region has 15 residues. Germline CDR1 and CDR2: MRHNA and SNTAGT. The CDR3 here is CASSDGTGGHNEQFF. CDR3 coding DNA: TGTGCCAGCAGTGACGGGACAGGGGGCCACAATGAGCAGTTCTTC.

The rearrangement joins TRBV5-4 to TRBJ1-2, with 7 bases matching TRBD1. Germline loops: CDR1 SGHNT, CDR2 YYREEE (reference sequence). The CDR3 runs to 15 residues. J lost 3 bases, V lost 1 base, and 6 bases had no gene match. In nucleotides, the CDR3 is TGTGCCAGCAGCTTGACCTCCAGGGGGGACTATGGCTACACCTTC. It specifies CASSLTSRGDYGYTF.

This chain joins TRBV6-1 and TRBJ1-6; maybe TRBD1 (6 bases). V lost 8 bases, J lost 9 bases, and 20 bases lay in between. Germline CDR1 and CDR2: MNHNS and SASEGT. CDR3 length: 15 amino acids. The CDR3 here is CASEGRQGSFSPLHF. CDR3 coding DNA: TGTGCCAGCGAGGGTAGGCAGGGGAGCTTTTCACCCCTCCACTTT.

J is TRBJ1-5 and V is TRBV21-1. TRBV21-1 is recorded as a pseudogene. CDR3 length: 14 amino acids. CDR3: CASSAHYSNQPQHF. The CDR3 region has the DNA TGTGCCAGCAGCGCCCACTATAGCAATCAGCCCCAGCATTTT.

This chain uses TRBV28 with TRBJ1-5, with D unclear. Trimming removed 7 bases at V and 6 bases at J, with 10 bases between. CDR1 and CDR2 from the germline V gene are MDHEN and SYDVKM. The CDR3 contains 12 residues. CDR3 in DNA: TGTGCCAGCATCGTGTCAGGTCAGCCCCAGCATTTT. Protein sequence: CASIVSGQPQHF.

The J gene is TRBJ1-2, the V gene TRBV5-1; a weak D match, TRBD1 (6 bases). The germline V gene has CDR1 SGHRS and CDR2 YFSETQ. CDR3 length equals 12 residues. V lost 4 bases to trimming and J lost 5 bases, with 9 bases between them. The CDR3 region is CASSVQGYGYTF. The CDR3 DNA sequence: TGCGCCAGCAGCGTCCAGGGGTATGGCTACACCTTC.

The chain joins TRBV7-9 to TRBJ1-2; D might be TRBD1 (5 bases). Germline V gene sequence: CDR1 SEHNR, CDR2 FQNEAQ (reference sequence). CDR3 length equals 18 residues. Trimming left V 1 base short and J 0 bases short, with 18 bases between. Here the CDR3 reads CASSLDTGGFRSNYGYTF. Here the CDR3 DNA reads TGTGCCAGCAGCTTAGATACAGGCGGCTTCCGCTCTAACTATGGCTACACCTTC.

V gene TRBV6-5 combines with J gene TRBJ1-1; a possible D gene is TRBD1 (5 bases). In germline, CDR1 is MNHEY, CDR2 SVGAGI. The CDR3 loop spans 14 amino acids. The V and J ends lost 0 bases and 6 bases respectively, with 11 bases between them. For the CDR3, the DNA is TGTGCCAGCAGTTACTCGGCAGGGTTGGCTGAAGCTTTCTTT. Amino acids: CASSYSAGLAEAFF.

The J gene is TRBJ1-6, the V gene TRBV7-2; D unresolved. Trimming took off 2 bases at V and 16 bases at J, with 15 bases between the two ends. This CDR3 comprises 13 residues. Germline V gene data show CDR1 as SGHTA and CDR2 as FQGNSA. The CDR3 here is CASSLTGRAALHF. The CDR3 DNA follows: TGTGCCAGCAGCTTAACGGGCCGAGCGGCTCTCCACTTT.

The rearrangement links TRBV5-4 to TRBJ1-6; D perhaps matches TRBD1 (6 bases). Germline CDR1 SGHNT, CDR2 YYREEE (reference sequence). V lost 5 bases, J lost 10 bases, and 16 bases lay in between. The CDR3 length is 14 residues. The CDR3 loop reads CASSSDRSESPLHF. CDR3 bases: TGTGCCAGCAGTTCGGACAGATCTGAGTCACCCCTCCACTTT.

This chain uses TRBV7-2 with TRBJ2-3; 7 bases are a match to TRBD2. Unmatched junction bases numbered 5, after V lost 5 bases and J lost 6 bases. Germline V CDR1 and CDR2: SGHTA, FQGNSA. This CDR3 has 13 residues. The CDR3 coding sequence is TGTGCCAGCAGCGAGCGGGGTCTGGATACGCAGTATTTT. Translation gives CASSERGLDTQYF.

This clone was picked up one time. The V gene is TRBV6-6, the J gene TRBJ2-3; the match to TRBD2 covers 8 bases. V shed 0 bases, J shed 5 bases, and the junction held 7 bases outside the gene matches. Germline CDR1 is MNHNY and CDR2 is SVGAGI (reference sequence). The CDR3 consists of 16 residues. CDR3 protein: CASSYSSGVAGDTQYF. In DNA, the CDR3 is TGTGCCAGCAGTTACTCTAGCGGGGTGGCGGGAGATACGCAGTATTTT.

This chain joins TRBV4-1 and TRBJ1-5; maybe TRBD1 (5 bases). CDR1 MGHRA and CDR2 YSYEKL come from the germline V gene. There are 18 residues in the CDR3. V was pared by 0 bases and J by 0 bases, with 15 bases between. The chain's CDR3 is CASSQDGGQGISNQPQHF. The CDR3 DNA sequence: TGCGCCAGCAGCCAAGATGGAGGGCAGGGTATTAGCAATCAGCCCCAGCATTTT.

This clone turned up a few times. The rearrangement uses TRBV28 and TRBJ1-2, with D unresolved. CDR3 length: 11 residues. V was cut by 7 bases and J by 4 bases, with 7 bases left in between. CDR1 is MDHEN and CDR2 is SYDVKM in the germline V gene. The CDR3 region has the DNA TGTGCCAGCAATAGTGCCTATGGCTACACCTTC. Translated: CASNSAYGYTF.

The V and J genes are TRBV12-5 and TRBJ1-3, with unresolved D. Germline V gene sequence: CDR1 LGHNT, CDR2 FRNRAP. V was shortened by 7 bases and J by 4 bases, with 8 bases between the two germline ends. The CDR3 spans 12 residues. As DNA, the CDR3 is TGTGCTAGTGCCCCCGGGGGAAACACCATATATTTT. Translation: CASAPGGNTIYF.

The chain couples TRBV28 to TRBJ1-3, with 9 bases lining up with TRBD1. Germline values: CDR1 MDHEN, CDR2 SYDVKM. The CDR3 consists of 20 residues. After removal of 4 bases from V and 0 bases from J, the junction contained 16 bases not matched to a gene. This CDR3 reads CASSYGVLGQGYYSGNTIYF. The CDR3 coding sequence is TGTGCCAGCAGTTACGGCGTTTTAGGACAGGGGTACTACTCTGGAAACACCATATATTTT.

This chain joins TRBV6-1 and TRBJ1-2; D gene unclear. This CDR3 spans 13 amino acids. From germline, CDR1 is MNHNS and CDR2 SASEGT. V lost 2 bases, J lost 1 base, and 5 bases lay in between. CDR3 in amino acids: CASSEQVNYGYTF. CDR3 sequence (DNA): TGTGCCAGCAGTGAACAGGTTAACTATGGCTACACCTTC.

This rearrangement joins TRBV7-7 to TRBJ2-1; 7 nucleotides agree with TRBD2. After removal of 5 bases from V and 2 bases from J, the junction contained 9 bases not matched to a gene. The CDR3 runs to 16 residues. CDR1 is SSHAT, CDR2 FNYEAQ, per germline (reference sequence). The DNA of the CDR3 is TGTGCCAGCAGCCTAATAGCGGGTACCGCCTACAATGAGCAGTTCTTC. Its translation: CASSLIAGTAYNEQFF. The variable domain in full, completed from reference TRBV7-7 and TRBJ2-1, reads GAGVSQSPRYKVTKRGQDVTLRCDPISSHATLYWYQQALGQGPEFLTYFNYEAQPDKSGLPSDRFSAERPEGSISTLTIQRTEQRDSAMYRCASSLIAGTAYNEQFFGPGTRLTVL.

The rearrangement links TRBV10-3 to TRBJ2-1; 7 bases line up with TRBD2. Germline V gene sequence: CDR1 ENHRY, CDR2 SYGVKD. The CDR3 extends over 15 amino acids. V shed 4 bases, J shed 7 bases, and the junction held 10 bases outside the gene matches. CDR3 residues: CAISAGRGTINEQFF. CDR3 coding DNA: TGTGCCATCAGTGCAGGACGGGGGACTATTAATGAGCAGTTCTTC.

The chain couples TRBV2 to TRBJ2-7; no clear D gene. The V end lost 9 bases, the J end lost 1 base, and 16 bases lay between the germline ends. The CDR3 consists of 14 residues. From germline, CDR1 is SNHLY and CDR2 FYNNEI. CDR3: CASGNSFRSYEQYF. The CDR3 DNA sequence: TGTGCCAGTGGAAACAGCTTTAGGTCCTACGAGCAGTACTTC.

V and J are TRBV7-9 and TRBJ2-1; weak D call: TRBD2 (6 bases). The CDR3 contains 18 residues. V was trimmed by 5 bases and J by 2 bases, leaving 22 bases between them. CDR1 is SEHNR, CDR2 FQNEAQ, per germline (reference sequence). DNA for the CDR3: TGTGCCAGCAGCCCGCAGGAGGGACTGAAAAGGACCTACAATGAGCAGTTCTTC. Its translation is CASSPQEGLKRTYNEQFF.

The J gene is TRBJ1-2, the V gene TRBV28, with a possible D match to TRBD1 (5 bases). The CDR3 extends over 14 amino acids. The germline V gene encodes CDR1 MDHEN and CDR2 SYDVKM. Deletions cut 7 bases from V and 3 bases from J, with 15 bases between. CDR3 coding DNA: TGTGCCAGCACCCAACCGGGGGTTTACTATGGCTACACCTTC. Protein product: CASTQPGVYYGYTF.

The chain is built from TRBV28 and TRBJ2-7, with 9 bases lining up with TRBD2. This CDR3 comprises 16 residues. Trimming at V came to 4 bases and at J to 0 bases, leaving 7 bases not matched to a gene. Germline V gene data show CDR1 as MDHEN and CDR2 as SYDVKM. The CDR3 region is CASSSGGGVSSYEQYF. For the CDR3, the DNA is TGTGCCAGCAGTTCGGGCGGGGGGGTTAGCTCCTACGAGCAGTACTTC.